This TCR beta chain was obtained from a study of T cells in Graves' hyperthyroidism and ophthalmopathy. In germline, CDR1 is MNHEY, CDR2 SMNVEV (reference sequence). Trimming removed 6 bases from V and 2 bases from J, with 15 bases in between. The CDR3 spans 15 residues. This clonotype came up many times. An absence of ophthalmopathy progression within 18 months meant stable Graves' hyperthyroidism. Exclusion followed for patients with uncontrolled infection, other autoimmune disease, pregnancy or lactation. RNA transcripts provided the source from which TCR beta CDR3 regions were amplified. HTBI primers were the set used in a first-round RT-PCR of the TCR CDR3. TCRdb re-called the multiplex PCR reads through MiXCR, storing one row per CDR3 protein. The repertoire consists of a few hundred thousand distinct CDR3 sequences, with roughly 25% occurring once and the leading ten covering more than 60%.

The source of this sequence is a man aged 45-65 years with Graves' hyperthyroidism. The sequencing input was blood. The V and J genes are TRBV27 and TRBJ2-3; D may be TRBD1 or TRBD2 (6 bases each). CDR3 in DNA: TGTGCCAGCAGCGGGGGACAATCCAACACAGATACGCAGTATTTT. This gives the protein CASSGGQSNTDTQYF.